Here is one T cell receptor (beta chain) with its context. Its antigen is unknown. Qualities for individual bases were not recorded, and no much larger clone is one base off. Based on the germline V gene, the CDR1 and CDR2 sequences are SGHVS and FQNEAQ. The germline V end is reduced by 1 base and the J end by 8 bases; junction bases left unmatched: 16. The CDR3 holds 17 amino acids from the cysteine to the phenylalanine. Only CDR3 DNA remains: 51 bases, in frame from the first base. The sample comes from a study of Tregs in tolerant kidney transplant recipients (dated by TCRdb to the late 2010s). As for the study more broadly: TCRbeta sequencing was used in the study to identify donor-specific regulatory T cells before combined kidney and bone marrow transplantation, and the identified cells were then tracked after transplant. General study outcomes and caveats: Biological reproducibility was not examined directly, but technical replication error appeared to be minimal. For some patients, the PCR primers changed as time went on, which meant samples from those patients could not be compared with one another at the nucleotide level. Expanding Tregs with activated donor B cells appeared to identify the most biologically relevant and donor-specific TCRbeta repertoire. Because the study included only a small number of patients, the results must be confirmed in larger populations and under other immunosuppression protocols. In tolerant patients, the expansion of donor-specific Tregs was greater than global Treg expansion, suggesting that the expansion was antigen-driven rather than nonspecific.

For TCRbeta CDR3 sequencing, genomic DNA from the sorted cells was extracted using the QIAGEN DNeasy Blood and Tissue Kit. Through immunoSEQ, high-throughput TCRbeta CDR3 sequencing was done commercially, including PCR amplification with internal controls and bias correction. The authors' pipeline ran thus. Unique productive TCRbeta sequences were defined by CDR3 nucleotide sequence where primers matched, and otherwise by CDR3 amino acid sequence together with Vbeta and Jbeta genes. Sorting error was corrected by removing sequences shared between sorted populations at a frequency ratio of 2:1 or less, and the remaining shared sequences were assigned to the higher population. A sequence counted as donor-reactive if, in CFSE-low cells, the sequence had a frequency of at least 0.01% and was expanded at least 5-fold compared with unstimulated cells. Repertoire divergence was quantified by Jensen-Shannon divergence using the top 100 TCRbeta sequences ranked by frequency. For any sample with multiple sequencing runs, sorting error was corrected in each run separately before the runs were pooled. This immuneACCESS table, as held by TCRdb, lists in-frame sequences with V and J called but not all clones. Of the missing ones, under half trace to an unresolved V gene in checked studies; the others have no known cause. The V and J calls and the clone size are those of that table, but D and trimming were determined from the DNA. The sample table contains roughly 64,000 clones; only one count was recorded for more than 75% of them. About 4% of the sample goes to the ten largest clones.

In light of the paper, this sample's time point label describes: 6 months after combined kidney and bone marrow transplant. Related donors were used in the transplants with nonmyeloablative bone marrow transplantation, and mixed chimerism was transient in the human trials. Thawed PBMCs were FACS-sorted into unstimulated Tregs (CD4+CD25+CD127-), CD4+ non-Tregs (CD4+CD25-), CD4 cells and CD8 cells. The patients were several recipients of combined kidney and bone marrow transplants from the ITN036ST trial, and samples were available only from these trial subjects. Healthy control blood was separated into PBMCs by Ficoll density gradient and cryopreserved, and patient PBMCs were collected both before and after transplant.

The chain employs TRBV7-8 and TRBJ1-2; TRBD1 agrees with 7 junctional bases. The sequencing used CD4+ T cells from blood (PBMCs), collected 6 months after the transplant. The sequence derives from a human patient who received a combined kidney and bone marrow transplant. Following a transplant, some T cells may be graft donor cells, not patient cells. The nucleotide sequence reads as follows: TGTGCCAGCAGCTTAGGATTAGCGGAGGGGGCGAGACTAGGCTACACCTTC. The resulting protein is CASSLGLAEGARLGYTF.